These T cell receptor beta chains were read from a single sample in a study of metastatic and nonmetastatic thyroid tumors. TCRdb re-processed the PCR reads through MiXCR. The sample shows about 6,100 clones, 25% to 30% of them seen only once. Sample: adjacent normal tissue. These receptors all come from a female donor with papillary thyroid cancer or a benign thyroid nodule (not recorded which). Some clones in this sample may be carry-over from other donors' samples. Both conserved end residues are part of each CDR3. The order of the fields is J gene, V gene, D gene, clone size, CDR3 protein, CDR3 DNA. A D gene is named only where the DNA matches it firmly. Clone size appears in some rows only: once, few, many, or a class for an expanded clone.

>TRBJ2-1|TRBV29-1|TRBD2|few
CSVVPSGAYNEQFF
TGCAGCGTTGTGCCTAGCGGGGCCTACAATGAGCAGTTCTTC
>TRBJ2-4|TRBV27|.|.
CASSSTYSVRVKNIQYF
TGTGCCAGCAGTTCTACTTACTCAGTCCGGGTCAAAAACATTCAGTACTTC
>TRBJ2-3|TRBV19|.|few
CASSDRDSSTDTQYF
TGTGCCAGTAGCGACCGGGACTCTAGCACAGATACGCAGTATTTT
>TRBJ1-1|TRBV10-1|.|few
CASSESTTEAFF
TGCGCCAGCAGTGAGTCGACAACTGAAGCTTTCTTT
>TRBJ1-3|TRBV12-3/TRBV12-4|.|.
CASSFAGRGSGNTIYF
TGTGCCAGCAGTTTCGCCGGCCGCGGCTCTGGAAACACCATATATTTT
>TRBJ2-7|TRBV6-2/TRBV6-3|TRBD2|.
CASSYSPSGSINEQYF
TGTGCCAGCAGTTACTCACCTAGCGGGAGTATCAACGAGCAGTACTTC
>TRBJ2-7|TRBV28|TRBD2|.
CASSSPRTSGINEQYF
TGTGCCAGCAGTTCCCCGAGGACTAGCGGGATAAACGAGCAGTACTTC
>TRBJ1-2|TRBV5-1|.|.
CASSPGELTGTYGYTF
TGCGCCAGCAGCCCCGGGGAGCTCACAGGAACTTATGGCTACACCTTC
>TRBJ1-2|TRBV2|.|.
CASRTAINYGYTF
TGTGCCAGCCGGACGGCTATAAACTATGGCTACACCTTC
>TRBJ1-2|TRBV12-3/TRBV12-4|.|few
CASSFPMGRGGYTF
TGTGCCAGCAGTTTCCCTATGGGGAGGGGTGGCTACACCTTC
>TRBJ2-7|TRBV7-2|.|.
CASSARYEQYF
TGTGCCAGCAGCGCCCGTTACGAGCAGTACTTC
>TRBJ2-3|TRBV5-1|.|.
CASSQGLGVGDTQYF
TGCGCCAGCAGCCAGGGACTTGGGGTAGGAGATACGCAGTATTTT
>TRBJ2-7|TRBV20-1|TRBD1|.
CSARVNPGQRYEQYF
TGCAGTGCTAGAGTGAATCCGGGACAGCGCTACGAGCAGTACTTC
>TRBJ1-2|TRBV6-1|.|.
CASTTHSLANYGYTF
TGTGCCAGCACAACTCACAGCCTAGCTAACTATGGTTACACCTTC
>TRBJ2-1|TRBV19|TRBD2|large
CASSNGLAGVYNEQFF
TGTGCCAGTAGTAACGGGCTAGCGGGAGTGTACAATGAGCAGTTCTTC
>TRBJ1-3|TRBV10-3|.|.
CAVRGSDKGHTIYF
TGTGCCGTTCGGGGTTCGGACAAGGGTCACACCATATATTTT
>TRBJ2-7|TRBV29-1|TRBD1|.
CSVRQGSYEQYF
TGCAGCGTCAGACAGGGGTCCTACGAGCAGTACTTC
>TRBJ2-1|TRBV6-1|TRBD2|.
CATARAGYNEQFF
TGTGCCACCGCGAGAGCGGGGTACAATGAGCAGTTCTTC
>TRBJ1-2|TRBV20-1|TRBD1|medium-sized
CSAQKGANGYTF
TGCAGTGCCCAAAAGGGGGCCAACGGCTACACCTTC
>TRBJ1-5|TRBV6-2/TRBV6-3|TRBD1|.
CASSSRTGGNQPQHF
TGTGCCAGCAGTTCTAGGACAGGAGGGAATCAGCCCCAGCATTTT
>TRBJ2-4|TRBV6-5|TRBD2|.
CASSYLREDRKNIQYF
TGTGCCAGCAGTTACCTCCGGGAGGACCGGAAAAACATTCAGTACTTC
>TRBJ2-1|TRBV6-1|.|.
CASSRGGKTYNEQFF
TGCGCCAGCAGCCGGGGCGGTAAAACCTACAATGAGCAGTTCTTC
>TRBJ2-3|TRBV6-5|.|.
CASSYSIKDLTDTQYF
TGTGCCAGCAGTTACTCGATTAAGGACCTCACAGATACGCAGTATTTT
>TRBJ1-4|TRBV3-1|.|.
CASSQIGIGVEKLFF
TGTGCCAGCAGCCAAATAGGTATCGGAGTAGAAAAGCTGTTTTTT
>TRBJ1-2|TRBV19|.|few
CASSMSEGYTF
TGTGCCAGTAGTATGAGTGAGGGCTACACCTTC
>TRBJ1-4|TRBV11-3|.|.
CASSSGRRNEKLFF
TGTGCCAGCAGCTCAGGGCGTCGAAATGAAAAACTGTTTTTT
>TRBJ2-3|TRBV18|TRBD2|.
CASSLSARGADTQYF
TGTGCCAGCTCACTCTCCGCGCGGGGGGCAGATACGCAGTATTTT
>TRBJ2-1|TRBV6-5|TRBD2|.
CASSYSIDRLASNEQFF
TGTGCCAGCAGTTACTCGATTGATAGACTAGCGAGCAATGAGCAGTTCTTC
>TRBJ2-2|TRBV11-3|TRBD1|.
CASSPRDSTVGELFF
TGTGCCAGCAGCCCCCGGGACAGCACGGTCGGGGAGCTGTTTTTT
>TRBJ1-2|TRBV28|.|many
CASSLPVEFYGYTF
TGTGCCAGCAGTTTACCGGTCGAGTTCTATGGCTACACCTTC
>TRBJ2-1|TRBV9|.|.
CASSGSVTVSSYNEQFF
TGTGCCAGCAGCGGGTCCGTAACGGTAAGCTCCTACAATGAGCAGTTCTTC